This entry lists 24 T cell receptor beta chains sequenced from one sample in a study of blood T cell repertoires in COVID-19. The assay was immunoSEQ multiplex PCR, and TCRdb's table has in-frame clones only and misses some. This sample carries fewer than 75,000 clones, about 88% of them seen once, and the ten largest clones take around 3.9%. Input material: peripheral blood. Receptors were obtained from a man between 65 and 85 years old with acute or convalescent COVID-19.

This chain links TRBV5-5 with TRBJ2-7, with TRBD2 matching over 9 bases. Germline lookup yields CDR1 SGHKS and CDR2 YYEKEE (reference sequence). The CDR3 length is 16 residues. V shed 0 bases and J 1 base; nucleotides not matched to a gene: 5. The CDR3 DNA sequence: TGTGCCAGCAGCTTGGGCCTAGCGGGGCGATCCTACGAGCAGTACTTC. This gives the protein CASSLGLAGRSYEQYF.

This clone was detected only once. The J gene is TRBJ1-1, the V gene TRBV27, with TRBD1 as a possible D gene (5 bases). This CDR3 has 15 residues. From germline, CDR1 is MNHEY and CDR2 SMNVEV (reference sequence). V was cut by 4 bases and J by 5 bases, with 17 bases left in between. The CDR3 nucleotides read TGTGCCAGCAGTTCCCCCGGGCCCCGGGGGACTGAAGCTTTCTTT. Translation: CASSSPGPRGTEAFF.

The V gene is TRBV27, the J gene TRBJ2-7, with D perhaps TRBD1 (5 bases). Trimming stripped 0 bases from V and 3 bases from J, with 9 bases between. Germline assignment: CDR1 MNHEY and CDR2 SMNVEV (reference sequence). The CDR3 sequence is 14 residues long. CDR3 sequence (DNA): TGTGCCAGCAGTTTATCAAGGCAGGGCTACGAGCAGTACTTC. Translated: CASSLSRQGYEQYF.

V gene TRBV7-9 combines with J gene TRBJ1-2, with D unresolved. CDR3 length: 14 amino acids. Germline lookup yields CDR1 SEHNR and CDR2 FQNEAQ (reference sequence). V was trimmed by 2 bases and J by 7 bases, leaving 14 bases between them. CDR3 bases: TGTGCCAGCAGCTTAACTTCGGTTATCGGTGGCTACACCTTC. Amino acids: CASSLTSVIGGYTF.

The V gene is TRBV27, the J gene TRBJ1-6, with TRBD1 matching 8 bases. V lost 5 bases to trimming and J lost 7 bases; unmatched junction nucleotides: 7. The CDR3 extends over 15 amino acids. Germline V gives CDR1 MNHEY, CDR2 SMNVEV (reference sequence). CDR3 coding DNA: TGTGCCAGCAGTGGACCCGGGGACAGGAATTCACCCCTCCACTTT. Residues: CASSGPGDRNSPLHF.

This rearrangement joins TRBV14 to TRBJ2-5, with D perhaps matching TRBD2 (6 bases). CDR1 and CDR2 (germline): SGHDN, FVKESK. Trimming took 1 base from V and 7 from J, leaving 13 bases between them. The CDR3 is 14 amino acids. The chain's CDR3 is CASSQAWDGGTQYF. CDR3 bases: TGTGCCAGCAGCCAAGCGTGGGACGGGGGGACCCAGTACTTC.

The rearrangement joins TRBV27 to TRBJ2-1; TRBD1 aligns across 11 bases. Losses at the gene ends were 5 bases for V and 4 bases for J; bases not matched to a gene: 7. The CDR3 runs 16 residues. Looked up from germline, CDR1 is MNHEY and CDR2 is SMNVEV (reference sequence). CDR3: CASSTPGQGVYNEQFF. DNA for the CDR3: TGTGCCAGCAGTACGCCGGGACAGGGGGTTTACAATGAGCAGTTCTTC.

The chain carries TRBV19 and TRBJ1-1; D perhaps matches TRBD1 (5 bases). The CDR3 is made up of 13 amino acids. From germline, CDR1 is LNHDA and CDR2 SQIVND (reference sequence). Trimming removed 3 bases at V and 4 bases at J, with 9 bases between. The CDR3 DNA sequence: TGTGCCAGTAGTATTCAGGGCCCCACTGAAGCTTTCTTT. Protein product: CASSIQGPTEAFF.

J is TRBJ2-3 and V is TRBV5-4, with D perhaps TRBD1 (5 bases). The V end lost 5 bases, the J end lost 0 bases, and 10 bases lay between the germline ends. CDR3 length equals 14 residues. Germline V gene sequence: CDR1 SGHNT, CDR2 YYREEE (reference sequence). The CDR3 here is CASRSTDSTDTQYF. CDR3 nucleotides: TGTGCCAGCAGATCGACAGATAGCACAGATACGCAGTATTTT. The whole variable domain, filled in from reference TRBV5-4 and TRBJ2-3, reads ETGVTQSPTHLIKTRGQQVTLRCSSQSGHNTVSWYQQALGQGPQFIFQYYREEENGRGNFPPRFSGLQFPNYSSELNVNALELDDSALYLCASRSTDSTDTQYFGPGTRLTVL.

This clone appeared a single time. The chain links TRBV2 to TRBJ2-1, with 7 bases aligning to TRBD2. The V gene end was trimmed by 6 bases and the J gene end by 4 bases; junction bases not matched to a gene: 12. The CDR3 length is 16 residues. Germline V gene lookup returns CDR1 SNHLY and CDR2 FYNNEI. DNA of the CDR3: TGTGCCAGCAGGGACCACAAGCGGGGCGATTACAATGAGCAGTTCTTC. Protein product: CASRDHKRGDYNEQFF.

The V call is TRBV7-9, the J call TRBJ2-7; 8 bases match TRBD1. V lost 7 bases, J lost 1 base, and 9 bases stayed unmatched. Germline V gene lookup returns CDR1 SEHNR and CDR2 FQNEAQ (reference sequence). This CDR3 contains 15 residues. CDR3 in DNA: TGTGCCAGCACCAAAGAGGACAGGGCATCCTACGAGCAGTACTTC. It codes for CASTKEDRASYEQYF.

This clone was counted a single time. This rearrangement joins TRBV6-5 to TRBJ1-2, with D maybe TRBD1 (6 bases). Germline CDR1 and CDR2: MNHEY and SVGAGI. Trimming took 8 bases from V and 2 from J, leaving 12 bases between them. This CDR3 spans 13 amino acids. CDR3 sequence: CASHKGENYGYTF. In DNA form, the CDR3 reads TGTGCCAGCCACAAGGGGGAGAACTATGGCTACACCTTC.

The chain employs TRBV3-1 (or the pseudogene TRBV3-2) and TRBJ2-7; 8 nucleotides line up with TRBD2. Per germline, CDR1 LGHDT and CDR2 YNNKEL (reference sequence). The ends lost 1 base at V and 4 bases at J; junction bases unmatched: 18. CDR3 size: 19 residues. CDR3 bases: TGTGCCAGCAGCCAAGTCAAGGCTCCTCCCGGGGGGGGGCAATACGAGCAGTACTTC. It encodes CASSQVKAPPGGGQYEQYF.

The V call is TRBV6-2 or TRBV6-3, the J call TRBJ1-2; 7 bases are shared with TRBD1. Germline CDR1 reads MNHEY; CDR2 reads SVGEGT. Trimming at V came to 5 bases and at J to 10 bases, leaving 19 bases not matched to a gene. The CDR3 sequence is 16 residues long. CDR3 nucleotides: TGTGCCAGCAGTCCCGACCGGGACAGAGATCGGATGGTCTACACCTTC. Its translation is CASSPDRDRDRMVYTF.

In this sample, this clone turned up a few times. The V call is TRBV7-2, the J call TRBJ2-1, with D possibly matching TRBD2 (7 bases). V shed 7 bases and J shed 2 bases, with 21 bases lying between them. Germline V gene lookup returns CDR1 SGHTA and CDR2 FQGNSA. The length of the CDR3 is 17 residues. The CDR3 coding sequence is TGTGCCAGCAACCCCCCGGGGGGCGCCCGAACCTACAATGAGCAGTTCTTC. Amino acid sequence: CASNPPGGARTYNEQFF. Combining the CDR3 with reference TRBV7-2 and TRBJ2-1 gives the whole variable domain GAGVSQSPSNKVTEKGKDVELRCDPISGHTALYWYRQSLGQGLEFLIYFQGNSAPDKSGLPSDRFSAERTGGSVSTLTIQRTQQEDSAVYLCASNPPGGARTYNEQFFGPGTRLTVL.

The chain uses TRBV30 and TRBJ1-2; a possible D gene is TRBD1 (5 bases). CDR1 is GTSNPN, CDR2 SVGIG, per germline (reference sequence). V lost 4 bases, J lost 8 bases, and 11 bases lay in between. The CDR3 consists of 11 residues. The CDR3 region is CAWIGVDGYTF. In DNA, the CDR3 is TGTGCCTGGATAGGGGTTGACGGCTACACCTTC.

This clone was counted only a few times. Other DNA sequences in the same sample also yield this CDR3. This sequence joins TRBV12-3 or TRBV12-4 and TRBJ2-3; the D is unclear. V was shortened by 3 bases and J by 4 bases, with 5 bases between the two germline ends. The CDR3 runs to 12 residues. CDR3 bases: TGTGCCAGCAGTTTCTACCCAGATACGCAGTATTTT. Protein product: CASSFYPDTQYF.

This clone was recorded only once. The chain uses TRBV6-5 and TRBJ1-1, with a possible D match to TRBD1 (5 bases). The CDR3 covers 16 residues. V lost 2 bases, J lost 3 bases, and 16 bases lay in between. CDR1 is MNHEY and CDR2 is SVGAGI in the germline V gene. For the CDR3, the DNA is TGTGCCAGCAGTTACGTCGGAGGGGCGGTGGACACTGAAGCTTTCTTT. Residues: CASSYVGGAVDTEAFF.

J is TRBJ2-7 and V is TRBV9, with D possibly being TRBD2 (6 bases). V lost 0 bases, J lost 5 bases, and 12 bases lay in between. This CDR3 has 14 amino acids. Germline CDR1 reads SGDLS; CDR2 reads YYNGEE. CDR3 in DNA: TGTGCCAGCAGCGTAGAGGGGTCGGGGGACGAGCAGTACTTC. Protein sequence: CASSVEGSGDEQYF.

CDR3 in amino acids: CASSPQENQPQHF. The DNA of the CDR3 is TGTGCCAGCTCACCACAGGAGAATCAGCCCCAGCATTTT. The chain has TRBV18 and TRBJ1-5; D gene uncertain. CDR3 length: 13 amino acids. Trimming removed 1 base at V and 4 bases at J, with 5 bases between. Germline V gene lookup returns CDR1 KGHSH and CDR2 LQKENI.

This clone was counted a single time. The chain uses TRBV19 and TRBJ1-2; D is possibly TRBD1 (5 bases). In germline, CDR1 is LNHDA, CDR2 SQIVND (reference sequence). V was trimmed by 4 bases and J by 4 bases, leaving 19 bases between them. The CDR3 totals 16 residues. The CDR3 here is CASSTADGRRGYGYTF. The CDR3 DNA reads TGTGCCAGTAGTACCGCGGACGGACGGAGGGGCTATGGCTACACCTTC.

The chain uses TRBV10-3 and TRBJ2-3; possibly TRBD1 for D (6 bases). Germline V lookup: CDR1 ENHRY, CDR2 SYGVKD. The CDR3 has 13 residues. V lost 6 bases, J lost 0 bases, and 7 bases lay in between. The DNA for the CDR3 is TGTGCCATCAGGGGGGCTAGCACAGATACGCAGTATTTT. Protein sequence: CAIRGASTDTQYF.

V is TRBV6-6 and J is TRBJ2-3, with 8 bases fitting TRBD1. Trimming at V came to 0 bases and at J to 2 bases, leaving 4 bases not matched to a gene. Per germline, CDR1 MNHNY and CDR2 SVGAGI (reference sequence). This CDR3 has 16 amino acids. CDR3 sequence reads: CASSYSQGAPTDTQYF. As DNA, the CDR3 is TGTGCCAGCAGTTACTCGCAGGGGGCGCCCACAGATACGCAGTATTTT.

The chain is built from TRBV20-1 and TRBJ2-7; possible D gene TRBD2, 6 bases. The CDR3 spans 11 residues. Germline-derived CDR1 and CDR2 are DFQATT and SNEGSKA (reference sequence). V was cut by 7 bases and J by 3 bases, with 10 bases left in between. The CDR3, as DNA: TGCAGTGTGCGGGGAAACTACGAGCAGTACTTC. Its translation: CSVRGNYEQYF.